This T cell receptor beta chain originates from a study of CD8 T cells in ankylosing spondylitis (dated by TCRdb to about 2017). Some background on the complete study: To find TCR variants linked to disease, the study profiled T cell receptor beta repertoires in ankylosing spondylitis patients and healthy donors. Samples of peripheral blood were taken, and for ankylosing spondylitis patients, synovial fluid was collected as well. The full study cohort was made up of about 24 ankylosing spondylitis patients and fewer than 120 healthy donors. The paper's findings and limits, for the study overall: Some TCR beta motif variants had previously been reported in synovial fluid and blood of reactive arthritis patients, which suggested common disease-initiation mechanisms. Significant enrichment of the disease-linked clones was reported in matched synovial fluid samples from ankylosing spondylitis patients. The disease-linked clones had a CD8+ phenotype and were found at relatively low frequencies in peripheral blood. Blood from ankylosing spondylitis patients appeared to be characterized by a TCR beta motif composed of roughly eight highly homologous amino acid variants.

The germline V gene gives CDR1 as KGHDR and CDR2 as SFDVKD. Reading from cysteine to phenylalanine, the CDR3 counts 17 amino acids. Just CDR3 DNA is preserved here, 51 bases in frame from base 1. Trimming takes 4 bases off V and 9 bases off J; junction bases not matched to a gene: 10. With respect to this clonotype: Its antigen target is currently unknown. Per-base quality was not reported, and no clone a single base away is much larger than it.

Sequencing was performed on an Illumina HiSeq 2500. TCR beta libraries were prepared by quantitative 5'-RACE with molecular barcodes. The paper's data handling went like this. A new computational method based on a probabilistic model of VDJ rearrangement was used to identify disease-linked TCR variants. TCRdb itself trimmed the public reads at Q25 with fastp, ran MiXCR and retained productive beta chains. Duplicate CDR3 protein sequences are folded into a single record with the most common DNA and genes. The V and J calls were not made by the authors but by TCRdb's processing. The sample contains under 200,000 distinct CDR3 sequences, around 8.9% of them found a single time. Approximately 16% of the sample is taken by the ten largest.

In this chain, TRBV24-1 is recombined with TRBJ2-1; 14 of the junction bases match TRBD2. The sample consisted of blood, either unsorted or a sorted T cell fraction (not recorded which). This TCR came from a female donor with ankylosing spondylitis or in good health (not recorded which). The nucleotide sequence reads as follows: TGTGCCACCAGTGACCCAGCCGGGACTAGCGGGAGCGGTGAGCAGTTCTTC. The translation is CATSDPAGTSGSGEQFF.